The rows below give T cell receptor beta chains drawn from one sample of a study of blood T cell repertoires in COVID-19. TCRdb's copy holds only in-frame clones and misses some; the assay was immunoSEQ multiplex PCR. The sample carries 350,000 to 400,000 clones, more than 75% recorded once. Sequencing input: PBMCs or T cells enriched from blood (not recorded which). These receptors were taken from a middle-aged man in a cohort exposed to, infected with or recovered from COVID-19 (not recorded which). The CDR3 runs from the conserved cysteine through the conserved F or W.

v_gene | CDR3aa
TRBV18 | CASSPPGQGTEAFF
TRBV28 | CASRMDREAFF
TRBV28 | CASIPSGGGGYTF
TRBV7-2 | CASSPGGSITYGYTF
TRBV9 | CASSARQGVETDTQYF
TRBV6-5 | CASSYSSAGEDGYTF
TRBV27 | CASSLEWTPNTEAFF
TRBV2 | CASSVGQNPSYEQYF
TRBV28 | CASSPPWRGEFF
TRBV10-2 | CASREPGTRVYEQYF
TRBV6-5 | CASSYGDRDQETQYF
TRBV18 | CASSPSGGASTDTQYF
TRBV15 | CATSRDLGDTEAFF
TRBV30 | CAWNRGQGIYGYTF
TRBV2 | CASSPRRGLGETQYF
TRBV5-8 | CASSLGLNYNEQFF
TRBV6-5 | CASSYSRSKVPLHF
TRBV10-3 | CAISGRRMGEGLDEQFF
TRBV30 | CAWSVQRDSPLHF
TRBV15 | CATSRGRTDYEQYF
TRBV7-9 | CASSRLLELQETQYF
TRBV11-2 | CASSPTSGSVNEQFF
TRBV4-1 | CASSQILGVNQPQHF
TRBV30 | CAWSVNGPGTQYF
TRBV7-9 | CASSTQENTEAFF
TRBV4-1 | CASSQDLRGLIIF
TRBV6-5 | CASTEGLAGGNEQFF
TRBV6-2/TRBV6-3 | CASSFRAGANVLTF
TRBV9 | CASKREGRGNEQFF